This T cell receptor (beta chain) was identified during a study of blood T cell repertoires in COVID-19. Study at large: Italy, Spain and the United States were the sources of the convalescent and acute COVID-19 samples. The analysed material was cDNA or gDNA that came from T cells, B-cell-depleted T cells, or PBMCs.

Germline CDR1 SGHAT, CDR2 FQNNGV. The CDR3 loop spans 15 amino acids. Trimming removed 1 base from V and 7 bases from J, with 11 bases in between. Per the study methods: The authors estimated nucleated cell counts from reference gene primer amplification. Libraries were prepared by immunoSEQ multiplex PCR; TCRdb keeps only in-frame clonotypes and omits some of them. V, J and clone size are taken as reported in that table, and D and trimming were inferred from the DNA itself. The repertoire holds 75,000 to 100,000 clones, with 86% as singletons. This TCR was sampled from an elderly man with acute or convalescent COVID-19. The chain joins TRBV11-2 to TRBJ1-6; maybe TRBD1 (6 bases). Sequencing used peripheral blood. The CDR3 region has the DNA TGTGCCAGCAGCTTAGCGGGCAGGGGAAATTCACCCCTCCACTTT. Its translation is CASSLAGRGNSPLHF.